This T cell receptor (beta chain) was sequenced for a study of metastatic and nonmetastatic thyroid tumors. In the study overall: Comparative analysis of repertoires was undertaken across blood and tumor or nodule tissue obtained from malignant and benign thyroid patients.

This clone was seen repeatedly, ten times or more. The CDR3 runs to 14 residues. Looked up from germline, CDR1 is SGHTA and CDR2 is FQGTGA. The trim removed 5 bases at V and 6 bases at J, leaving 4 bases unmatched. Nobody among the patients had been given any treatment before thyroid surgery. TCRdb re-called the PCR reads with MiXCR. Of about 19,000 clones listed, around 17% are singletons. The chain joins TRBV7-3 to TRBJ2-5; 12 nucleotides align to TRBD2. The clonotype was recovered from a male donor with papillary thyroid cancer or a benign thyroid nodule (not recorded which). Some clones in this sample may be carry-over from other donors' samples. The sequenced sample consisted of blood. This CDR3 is CASSPTSGSKTQYF. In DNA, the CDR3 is TGTGCCAGCAGCCCGACTAGCGGGAGTAAGACCCAGTACTTC.